The 9 T cell receptor beta chains in this list originate from one sample, sequenced in a study of PD-1 blockade in mismatch repair-deficient tumors. Profiled with immunoSEQ multiplex PCR; TCRdb holds only in-frame clones, not every one. Here the sample spans roughly 120,000 clones, 65% to 80% being singletons. This specimen was peripheral blood, taken 60 weeks after starting pembrolizumab. The receptors come from an adult with mismatch repair-deficient cancer.

In this sample, this clone turned up once. The chain links TRBV18 to TRBJ1-1; possibly TRBD1 for D (5 bases). This CDR3 is built from 14 residues. V lost 6 bases to trimming and J lost 4 bases, with 15 bases between them. Germline CDR1 is KGHSH and CDR2 is LQKENI. The CDR3 here is CASSSLGAGTEAFF. Here the CDR3 DNA reads TGTGCCAGCTCTTCGTTAGGGGCGGGCACTGAAGCTTTCTTT.

J is TRBJ1-1 and V is TRBV18; unclear D gene. V was trimmed by 3 bases and J by 6 bases, leaving 11 bases between them. The CDR3 totals 13 residues. CDR1 is KGHSH, CDR2 LQKENI, per germline. Here the CDR3 reads CASSPKDLAEAFF. CDR3 nucleotides: TGTGCCAGCTCACCCAAAGACTTGGCTGAAGCTTTCTTT.

V and J are TRBV12-5 and TRBJ2-1, with TRBD2 identical over 8 bases. The V gene's germline CDR1 is LGHNT and CDR2 FRNRAP. The CDR3 spans 15 residues. Trimming took 2 bases from V and 6 from J; bases not matched to a gene: 6. The CDR3 here is CASGLTLAGSNEQFF. The DNA for the CDR3 is TGTGCTAGTGGTTTGACCCTAGCGGGTTCCAATGAGCAGTTCTTC.

This chain joins TRBV6-6 and TRBJ1-4, with a tentative D call TRBD1 (6 bases). Germline V gives CDR1 MNHNY, CDR2 SVGAGI (reference sequence). CDR3 length: 15 residues. Trimming shortened V by 2 bases and J by 8 bases, and 15 bases separated the two germline ends. In nucleotides, the CDR3 is TGTGCCAGCAGTTACCGGGACAACCTGGGGGAAAAACTGTTTTTT. Protein sequence: CASSYRDNLGEKLFF.

CDR3 nucleotide sequence: TGCAGCGTTGTAGAGGGCAACTATGGCTACACCTTC. It is translated as CSVVEGNYGYTF. The gene calls are TRBV29-1 and TRBJ1-2; D gene uncertain. Germline V lookup: CDR1 SQVTM, CDR2 ANQGSEA. Deletions cut 4 bases from V and 2 bases from J, with 8 bases between. The CDR3 is made up of 12 amino acids.

The genes are TRBV5-4 and TRBJ2-5; D is possibly TRBD1 (5 bases). Germline CDR1 reads SGHNT; CDR2 reads YYREEE (reference sequence). The CDR3 covers 14 residues. V was cut by 4 bases and J by 2 bases, with 12 bases left in between. For the CDR3, the DNA is TGTGCCAGCAGCCTGGACAACTGGCAAGAGACCCAGTACTTC. This encodes CASSLDNWQETQYF. The full variable domain, with the rest looked up from reference TRBV5-4 and TRBJ2-5, is ETGVTQSPTHLIKTRGQQVTLRCSSQSGHNTVSWYQQALGQGPQFIFQYYREEENGRGNFPPRFSGLQFPNYSSELNVNALELDDSALYLCASSLDNWQETQYFGPGTRLLVL.

This chain uses TRBV25-1 with TRBJ2-5; 12 bases map to TRBD1. The CDR3 extends over 16 amino acids. Germline-derived CDR1 and CDR2 are MGHDK and SYGVNS. J gave up 1 base and V 8 bases, and 8 bases lay outside the gene matches. The CDR3 reads CASSGWDRGPQETQYF. CDR3 nucleotides: TGTGCCAGCTCAGGGTGGGACAGGGGGCCCCAAGAGACCCAGTACTTC.

This clone was seen more than once but under ten times. The rearrangement links TRBV5-5 to TRBJ1-2, with a weak D call TRBD1 (6 bases). The CDR3 runs to 17 residues. Germline V gene data show CDR1 as SGHKS and CDR2 as YYEKEE (reference sequence). Trimming removed 0 bases at V and 7 bases at J, with 22 bases between. CDR3 DNA: TGTGCCAGCAGCTTGGAAGGGAGGGGGAGCCTCGTCAGTGGCTACACCTTC. Encoded protein: CASSLEGRGSLVSGYTF.

J is TRBJ1-2 and V is TRBV19; D is perhaps TRBD1 (6 bases). V lost 6 bases and J 3 bases, leaving 20 bases between the germline ends. The CDR3 covers 16 residues. CDR1 LNHDA and CDR2 SQIVND come from the germline V gene (reference sequence). The CDR3 DNA follows: TGTGCCAGTAGCACCCCGCAGGCGGGGGCGGACTATGGCTACACCTTC. Translating it yields CASSTPQAGADYGYTF.